This T cell receptor (beta chain) was observed in a study of cytomegalovirus exposure and HLA in healthy donors. Primers: 60 Vbeta forward and 13 Jbeta reverse. Repertoires were generated with immunoSEQ multiplex PCR, while TCRdb's copy carries only in-frame clones and drops some. The sample lists 150,000 to 200,000 clones, about 80% occurring once. The TCR originated in a young woman in good health and CMV-seropositive. What was sequenced was PBMCs.

CDR3 protein: CASSLANSGELFF. The CDR3 nucleotides read TGTGCCAGCAGCTTAGCAAATAGCGGGGAGCTGTTTTTT. The chain couples TRBV7-6 to TRBJ2-2; D is ambiguous. V was shortened by 0 bases and J by 7 bases, with 6 bases between the two germline ends. The germline CDR1 and CDR2 sequences are SGHVS and FNYEAQ. The CDR3 length is 13 residues.